This T cell receptor (beta chain) comes out of a study of cytomegalovirus exposure and HLA in healthy donors (TCRdb year 2017). A note on the overall study: According to an earlier analysis of 450 to 650 of the donors, 200 million or so T cells yielded approximately 120 million unique TCR beta sequences and around 300 Gb of sequence data. An early release that covered some 640 HLA-typed donors contained about 300 gigabases of sequencing data and some 87 million unique TCR sequences. Of the roughly 400 genotyped donors, around 81% fell in the genetic ancestry cluster associated with self-reported Caucasian donors. The study was designed to test whether signatures of past pathogen exposure could be identified by cataloging public T cell receptors. The study used immunosequencing to profile the T cell repertoires of 670 or so subjects and linked those repertoires to cytomegalovirus serostatus. Along with the roughly 670-subject first cohort, a separate validation cohort of more than 90 different subjects was used. The study combined high-throughput TCR immunosequencing, statistical association of individual TCRs with disease status, and machine learning to predict cytomegalovirus infection status. To study patterns of TCR occurrence, a later analysis re-analyzed previously published TCR beta repertoires from several hundred donors and added high-resolution HLA genotyping. In the later analysis, no new phenotypic data were used to find candidate immune exposures; instead, reliance was placed on TCR beta sequences and their occurrence across donors. To decide whether each TCR beta V gene segment behaved as functional or pseudogenic, an earlier analysis of some 600 of the donors relied on high-throughput TCR beta sequencing. Donor age, sex, ethnicity and CMV serostatus were collected together with the repertoire data. A later genetic analysis used genome-wide SNP genotypes for about 65% of the 666 donors, treating that subset as a discovery cohort. All discovery cohort repertoires had been generated using a single sequencing platform. HLA typing included class I and class II loci at four-digit resolution. The number of donors typed differed by locus, with about 620-630 for A, B, C, DRB1 and DQB1, roughly 520 for DQA1, 600 to 610 for DPA1, and some 450 for DPB1. Several DR-DQ haplotypes were treated as single units for association and clustering because of strong linkage in the cohort. Across approximately 400 genotyped donors of the cohort, an average of approximately 200,000 unique TCR beta nucleotide sequences per donor were sequenced, and approximately 19% of those sequences were non-productive.

Concerning this clone: It has no known antigen specificity. No qualities accompany the bases; no much larger clone lies one base away.

The cohort was made up of roughly 670 healthy bone marrow donors. At the time of sampling, all cohort members were nominally healthy, though unrecorded immune exposures were likely present. The donor was CMV seropositive and belonged to the group of 250 to 350 seropositive cohort members. Every donor gave a peripheral blood sample, and the peripheral blood mononuclear cells from that sample were used for TCR beta sequencing. Genomic DNA was extracted from the blood cell samples with the Qiagen DNeasy Blood Extraction Kit. Results the study describes overall, beyond this receptor: According to the authors, the approach could potentially be generalized to other disease states and immunological phenotypes. In a later analysis, some 17,000 TCR beta sequences were associated with specific HLA alleles at a false discovery rate of 0.05. Because HLA typing was unavailable for some donors at each locus, only the typed subset was used in association tests. The classifier was reported to diagnose cytomegalovirus status with high specificity and sensitivity in both the original cohort and the validation cohort. In a later analysis, HLA-associated TCR beta chains were found to be more clonally expanded and to have lower generation probabilities than equally common non-associated chains. In a later genetic analysis, a missense DCLRE1C variant was associated with V-gene and J-gene trimming of TCR beta chains, and the association was replicated in an independent cohort. Three of the identified cytomegalovirus-associated TCR beta chains were confirmed in vitro to be specific for cytomegalovirus antigens. Only TCR beta chains were sequenced in this cohort, and the absence of alpha or paired-chain data limited detectable features. According to a later analysis, parvovirus B19, influenza, CMV and Epstein-Barr virus appeared linked to several top co-occurrence clusters. A total of 150 to 200 TCR beta chains were listed by the study as associated with cytomegalovirus. A later genetic analysis reported fewer N-insertions in productive TCRs among donors in an Asian-associated ancestry cluster than the approximately 670-donor mean. Most TCR sequences were observed very rarely across donors, whereas some public TCRs were present in many individuals. Because counts were too low, fewer than 20 rarely observed V segments, including chromosome 9 orphons, were excluded from the earlier analysis of roughly 580 of the donors. Most CMV-associated TCR beta chains appeared to be HLA-restricted in a later analysis, and the HLA associations seemed to be driven largely by CMV exposure. In an earlier analysis of approximately 590 of the donors, most TCR beta V segments were observed in productive rearrangements about 87% or about 30% of the time, broadly matching IMGT annotations. CMV serostatus was the only immune exposure information available for the cohort. Correlated functional status among segregating V segments might be attributable to linkage disequilibrium, but an unknown experimental factor could not be ruled out. In a later analysis, TCR association rates were found to vary across HLA loci, with the most associated TCRs seen for DRB1 alleles and the fewest for HLA-C alleles. Presence/absence analyses assumed roughly uniform sequencing depth across donors, an assumption that may not hold. Assigning TCR associations to individual alleles was difficult when HLA alleles, especially DR and DQ, strongly co-occurred. A cluster of highly shared sequence variants was judged likely to be a technical artifact of the sequencing pipeline. A further reported finding was that TCR beta sequences accurately predicted the HLA-A and HLA-B alleles for most subjects in the first cohort.

Libraries were built with the immunoSEQ multiplex PCR assay. For the multiplex PCR, a mixture combining 60 forward primers for TCR Vbeta segments and 13 reverse primers for TCR Jbeta segments was used. The CDR3 region of rearranged TCR beta genes was amplified from genomic DNA by a multiplex PCR assay. The Illumina HiSeq System was used to sequence the amplified TCR beta libraries as 87-base-pair reads. The original pipeline was this. A later analysis tallied around 87 million unique TCR beta chains across the 660 or so repertoires, and some 10 million of those chains were shared by two or more donors. A nearest-neighbor algorithm error-corrected the raw reads and collapsed the reads into unique sequences, merging closely related sequences to remove PCR and sequencing errors. To assign V, D and J gene segments, CDR3 sequences were aligned to IMGT reference sequences. For a sequence to be retained, at least a six-nucleotide match to both a V gene segment and a J gene segment was required. A rearrangement counted as productive if the CDR3 had no stop codons and remained in frame with V and J, and every other rearrangement counted as non-productive. CDR3 was defined according to IMGT convention as the region running from the second conserved V-encoded cysteine to the conserved J-encoded phenylalanine. Sequences without an unambiguous match to a single V gene segment were excluded from the earlier analysis of several hundred of the donors. In an earlier analysis of almost 600 of the donors, a V segment was called functional when productive rearrangements were above 56.7%, and segregating when the standard deviation between donors exceeded 5%. A statistical classification framework was developed to diagnose cytomegalovirus status using the catalog of TCR beta chain sequences. In a later analysis, TCR nucleotide sequences were compared against IMGT/GENE-DB human TR gene sequences so that V and J genes could be assigned. The TCRdist pipeline was used in a later analysis to assign CDR3 sequences and most-parsimonious VDJ recombination scenarios. In a later analysis, each TCR beta chain was defined by its CDR3 amino acid sequence together with its V-gene family, and reads without a unique V-gene family were excluded. In a later analysis, approximately 590 highly shared, low-generation-probability nucleotide sequences were removed to address suspected cross-contamination and a sequencing artifact. In a later analysis, a clonal expansion index for each public chain was calculated from normalized within-repertoire ranks of inferred template counts. Generation probabilities in a later analysis came from a VDJ recombination model fitted to out-of-frame rearrangements, and those results were checked against IGoR. In a later analysis, TCR-TCR, TCR-HLA and TCR-CMV co-occurrence was scored with hypergeometric tests, and a repertoire-size bias correction was applied to TCR pairs. In a later analysis, false discovery rates were estimated by permuting HLA or CMV assignments 20 times. A later analysis grouped co-occurring TCRs with DBSCAN, adding TCRdist sequence similarity when clustering within HLA-allele-positive subsets. For co-occurrence clustering, repertoires with fewer than 30,000 or more than 120,000 public chains were excluded, along with about five repertoires with anomalous nucleotide sharing. TCRdb's version of the immuneACCESS table is confined to in-frame rearrangements and falls short of the full clone set. An unresolved V gene accounts for under half of the shortfall where checked; the remainder is of unknown origin. The V and J calls and clone size are taken from that table; D and trimming were inferred from the DNA. For this sample there are approximately 150,000 clones; 82% appear just once. Roughly 3.2% of the sample lies in the top ten.

Sequencing used PBMCs. The sequence came from a young man in good health and CMV-seropositive.

The CDR3 protein is CATSRDRWSNEQYF. The nucleotide sequence reads as follows: TGTGCCACCAGCAGGGACAGGTGGAGCAACGAGCAGTACTTC. The chain couples TRBV15 to TRBJ2-7; 7 junctional bases match TRBD1. Sequences LNHNV (CDR1) and YYDKDF (CDR2) are obtained from the germline V gene (reference sequence). Counted from cysteine to phenylalanine, this CDR3 has 14 amino acids. The entry retains the CDR3 DNA only, 42 bases that are in frame from base 1. Compared with germline, V lacks 3 bases and J lacks 5 bases; bases without a gene match: 7.